The present entry profiles one T cell receptor beta chain with its context. Antigen: not known. The data stem from a study of blood T cells in healthy people across ages. Around 9.4 milliliters was the volume of peripheral blood drawn from each donor. The authors isolated at least 6 million PBMCs per sample. General observations from the study: Samples with more naive T cells showed higher observed beta diversity.

Per germline, CDR1 MNHEY and CDR2 SVGAGI. Trimming took off 9 bases at V and 10 bases at J, with 24 bases between the two ends. This CDR3 region has 14 residues. Using a J-beta primer mix together with a sample-barcoded 5' primer, a second PCR was run for about 7 to 12 cycles. TCRdb analysed the 5' RACE reads with MiXCR anew, one entry per CDR3 protein. The table records 1.5 million to 2 million distinct CDR3 sequences, approximately 40% of them present only once. This sequence joins TRBV6-5 and TRBJ1-2; D possibly corresponds to TRBD1 (5 bases). The receptor was isolated from a human donor in good health. The sample was blood. Here the CDR3 reads CASSKRDRPFDYTF. The CDR3 coding sequence is TGTGCCAGTAGTAAAAGAGACAGACCATTCGACTACACCTTC.